This T cell receptor (beta chain) was found in a study of CD8+ T cells in alopecia areata. V lost 7 bases to trimming and J lost 0 bases; unmatched junction nucleotides: 5. Germline lookup yields CDR1 LNHDA and CDR2 SQIVND (reference sequence). CDR3 length: 14 amino acids. General study findings and limits: Clarity of TCR sharing across patients fell short of that in mice, possibly HLA-related. Lesional scalp, notably in alopecia totalis/universalis, had clonality above that of normal scalp.

Sequencing templates came from extracted RNA that was reverse transcribed into cDNA. The assay was immunoSEQ multiplex PCR, and TCRdb's table has in-frame clones only and misses some. The sample lists 75,000 to 80,000 clones, approximately 72% occurring once. Specified treatment: oral pan-JAK inhibitor, 5-10 mg twice daily. On this clone: Its antigen is unidentified.

Sequences were derived from CD8+ T cells sorted from blood, sampled at week 24, from a patient treated with tofacitinib. This sequence originates from a human donor with alopecia areata. V is TRBV19 and J is TRBJ2-7; 8 bases are a match to TRBD2. The CDR3 sequence: CASTLSGASYEQYF. CDR3 sequence (DNA): TGTGCCAGTACCCTTAGCGGGGCCTCCTACGAGCAGTACTTC.